The 5 T cell receptor beta chains below were found in one sample sequenced in a study of cytomegalovirus exposure and HLA in healthy donors. TCRdb's table, derived via immunoSEQ multiplex PCR, lists solely in-frame clones and lacks some. The sample records about 160,000 clones, around nine tenths being singletons. Material for sequencing was PBMCs. These receptors were collected from a man aged 18 to 35 in good health and CMV-seropositive.

The gene calls are TRBV5-1 and TRBJ2-7, with 7 bases fitting TRBD1. Germline assignment: CDR1 SGHRS and CDR2 YFSETQ. After removal of 4 bases from V and 5 bases from J, the junction contained 9 bases not matched to a gene. CDR3 length: 14 residues. CDR3 DNA sequence: TGCGCCAGCAGCCTCGGGACAGACATCCACGAGCAGTACTTC. Protein sequence: CASSLGTDIHEQYF.

This chain links TRBV6-1 with TRBJ1-1; TRBD1 aligns across 10 bases. The V gene end was trimmed by 6 bases and the J gene end by 0 bases; junction bases not matched to a gene: 4. This CDR3 region has 15 residues. The germline gives CDR1 MNHNS, CDR2 SASEGT. The DNA of the CDR3 is TGTGCCAGCAGCGGACAGGGGGGTATGAACACTGAAGCTTTCTTT. It encodes CASSGQGGMNTEAFF.

The rearrangement joins TRBV5-1 to TRBJ2-1; TRBD2 matches 12 bases. V was pared by 3 bases and J by 0 bases, with 7 bases of the junction left unmatched. This CDR3 region has 18 residues. Germline CDR1 and CDR2: SGHRS and YFSETQ. As DNA, the CDR3 is TGCGCCAGCAGCTCGGGACTAGCGGGCCCGAGCTCCTACAATGAGCAGTTCTTC. Encoded protein: CASSSGLAGPSSYNEQFF. Supplemented by reference TRBV5-1 and TRBJ2-1, the full variable domain reads KAGVTQTPRYLIKTRGQQVTLSCSPISGHRSVSWYQQTPGQGLQFLFEYFSETQRNKGNFPGRFSGRQFSNSRSEMNVSTLELGDSALYLCASSSGLAGPSSYNEQFFGPGTRLTVL.

The V call is TRBV20-1, the J call TRBJ2-1; 8 positions agree with TRBD2. Per the germline V gene, CDR1 is DFQATT and CDR2 is SNEGSKA (reference sequence). CDR3 size: 11 residues. The junction had 4 bases not matched to a gene; V was cut back by 5 bases and J by 10 bases. The CDR3 DNA reads as TGCAGTGCTGAAGCGGGAGAGGAGCAGTTCTTC. Protein sequence: CSAEAGEEQFF.

The chain couples TRBV6-1 to TRBJ1-2; weak D call: TRBD1 (5 bases). The germline gives CDR1 MNHNS, CDR2 SASEGT. V dropped 3 bases and J dropped 2 bases, with 10 bases sitting between them. The CDR3 is made up of 14 amino acids. The CDR3 DNA reads as TGTGCCAGCAGTGAGGGGGGGTACAACTATGGCTACACCTTC. Amino acid sequence: CASSEGGYNYGYTF.